The rows below give T cell receptor beta chains drawn from one sample of a study of T cells in Graves' hyperthyroidism and ophthalmopathy. TCRdb redid the calling of the multiplex PCR reads with MiXCR, one entry per CDR3 protein. In the table there are under 650,000 distinct CDR3 sequences, about 17% of which are singletons. The sample taken for sequencing was blood. The origin of the receptors is a woman between 25 and 40 years old with Graves' hyperthyroidism. Each CDR3 is given with its conserved first and last residue. D genes are given only for firm matches. Expanded clones are given a class, and other clones once, few, many or no size at all.

size: few
J: TRBJ2-6
D: TRBD2
V: TRBV5-5
DNA: TGTGCCAGCAGCACGGGGGCTAGCGGGAGTGGGGCCAACGTCCTGACTTTC
CDR3: CASSTGASGSGANVLTF

size: -
J: TRBJ1-4
D: -
V: TRBV4-2
DNA: TGTGCCAGCAGCCCCCGGACAACTAATGAAAAACTGTTTTTT
CDR3: CASSPRTTNEKLFF

size: few
J: TRBJ2-7
D: -
V: TRBV19
DNA: TGTGCCAGTAGTTCCTCCACAGGGGGCGGGAGGAACGAGCAGTACTTC
CDR3: CASSSSTGGGRNEQYF

size: -
J: TRBJ2-1
D: -
V: TRBV9
DNA: TGTGCCAGCAGCTTGAAACCCAGCTCCTACAATGAGCAGTTCTTC
CDR3: CASSLKPSSYNEQFF

size: -
J: TRBJ2-1
D: TRBD2
V: TRBV7-3
DNA: TGTGCCAGCAGCCCAACCGGGACTAGCTACAATGAGCAGTCCTTC
CDR3: CASSPTGTSYNEQSF

size: few
J: TRBJ2-2
D: TRBD1
V: TRBV6-1
DNA: TGTGCCAGCAGTCGTACAGGGGGTGCCGGGGAGCTGTTTTTT
CDR3: CASSRTGGAGELFF

size: -
J: TRBJ2-3
D: TRBD2
V: TRBV7-2
DNA: TGTGCCAGCAGCCGCAGCGGGAGTTATGCAGATACGCAGTATTTT
CDR3: CASSRSGSYADTQYF

size: -
J: TRBJ2-7
D: -
V: TRBV5-1
DNA: TGCGCCAGCAGGTGGGGCTTCATGGAGTCCTACGAGCAGTACTTC
CDR3: CASRWGFMESYEQYF

size: few
J: TRBJ2-1
D: -
V: TRBV20-1
DNA: TGCAGTGCTAGCTGGGGGGCTGAGCAGTTCTTC
CDR3: CSASWGAEQFF

size: few
J: TRBJ2-2
D: TRBD2
V: TRBV7-2
DNA: TGTGCCAGCAGCACTAGCGGGAGAACGAACACCGGGGAGCTGTTTTTT
CDR3: CASSTSGRTNTGELFF

size: -
J: TRBJ2-5
D: -
V: TRBV7-9
DNA: TGTGCCAGCAGCTTACACCAAGGCCTATCCCAAGAGACCCAGTACTTC
CDR3: CASSLHQGLSQETQYF

size: many
J: TRBJ2-1
D: TRBD2
V: TRBV27
DNA: TGTGCCAGCAGTTTAGGGTTGAGCGGGAGCGGTTTCTACAATGAGCAGTTCTTC
CDR3: CASSLGLSGSGFYNEQFF

size: many
J: TRBJ1-5
D: -
V: TRBV6-1
DNA: TGTGCCAGCAGTCCTTCGACAGGCCTCAATCAGCCCCAGCATTTT
CDR3: CASSPSTGLNQPQHF

size: -
J: TRBJ2-7
D: TRBD2
V: TRBV6-1
DNA: TGTGCCAGCAGTCGCCCAGGGGTAGCGGGAGTCGGCGAGCAGTACTTC
CDR3: CASSRPGVAGVGEQYF

size: few
J: TRBJ1-4
D: -
V: TRBV6-2/TRBV6-3
DNA: TGTGCCAGCAGTTACGGAACCGGGAAACGGGGATTACGGAATGAAAAACTGTTTTTT
CDR3: CASSYGTGKRGLRNEKLFF

size: -
J: TRBJ2-5
D: TRBD2
V: TRBV12-3/TRBV12-4
DNA: TGTGCCAGCACCCCCGGGACTATACAAGAGACCCAGTACTTC
CDR3: CASTPGTIQETQYF

size: many
J: TRBJ1-1
D: -
V: TRBV6-1
DNA: TGTGCCAGCAGTGGCTACCCAGGGGATAGGATGGAAGCTTTCTTT
CDR3: CASSGYPGDRMEAFF

size: few
J: TRBJ2-7
D: -
V: TRBV12-5
DNA: TGTGCTAGTGGTTTGAGGCTGATTGGGCGGGACACCTACGAGCAGTACTTC
CDR3: CASGLRLIGRDTYEQYF

size: -
J: TRBJ1-1
D: -
V: TRBV14
DNA: TGTGCCAGCAGCCCCCACCAACAGTTAAACACTGAAGCTTTCTTT
CDR3: CASSPHQQLNTEAFF

size: many
J: TRBJ2-5
D: -
V: TRBV7-9
DNA: TGTGCCAGCAGCTTAGTCACAGGGAGGAGAGAGACCCAGTACTTC
CDR3: CASSLVTGRRETQYF

size: -
J: TRBJ2-5
D: -
V: TRBV5-1
DNA: TGCGCCAGCAGCTTCTCCAGGGTATTCGAAGAGACCCAGTACTTC
CDR3: CASSFSRVFEETQYF

size: many
J: TRBJ2-7
D: TRBD2
V: TRBV20-1
DNA: TGCAGTGCTAGAGGGAGCGGGGGCTCCTACGAGCAGTACTTC
CDR3: CSARGSGGSYEQYF

size: many
J: TRBJ2-2
D: -
V: TRBV10-3
DNA: TGTGCCATCAGTGACTCACTCAGGAACACCGGGGAGCTGTTTTTT
CDR3: CAISDSLRNTGELFF

size: -
J: TRBJ1-5
D: -
V: TRBV7-8
DNA: TGTGCCAGCGGGTTTCCTGGATGGGATCAGCCCAAGCATTTT
CDR3: CASGFPGWDQPKHF

size: -
J: TRBJ1-2
D: -
V: TRBV28
DNA: TGTGCCAGCAGACCACAGCTCAGGGACGGCCACACCTTC
CDR3: CASRPQLRDGHTF

size: -
J: TRBJ1-5
D: TRBD1
V: TRBV15
DNA: TGTGCCACCAGCAGAGCAGGACAGGGCCATCAGCCCCAGCATTTT
CDR3: CATSRAGQGHQPQHF

size: few
J: TRBJ2-5
D: TRBD2
V: TRBV6-1
DNA: TGTGCCAGCAGCATACCTCTAGCGGGAAAAGAGACCCAGTACTTC
CDR3: CASSIPLAGKETQYF